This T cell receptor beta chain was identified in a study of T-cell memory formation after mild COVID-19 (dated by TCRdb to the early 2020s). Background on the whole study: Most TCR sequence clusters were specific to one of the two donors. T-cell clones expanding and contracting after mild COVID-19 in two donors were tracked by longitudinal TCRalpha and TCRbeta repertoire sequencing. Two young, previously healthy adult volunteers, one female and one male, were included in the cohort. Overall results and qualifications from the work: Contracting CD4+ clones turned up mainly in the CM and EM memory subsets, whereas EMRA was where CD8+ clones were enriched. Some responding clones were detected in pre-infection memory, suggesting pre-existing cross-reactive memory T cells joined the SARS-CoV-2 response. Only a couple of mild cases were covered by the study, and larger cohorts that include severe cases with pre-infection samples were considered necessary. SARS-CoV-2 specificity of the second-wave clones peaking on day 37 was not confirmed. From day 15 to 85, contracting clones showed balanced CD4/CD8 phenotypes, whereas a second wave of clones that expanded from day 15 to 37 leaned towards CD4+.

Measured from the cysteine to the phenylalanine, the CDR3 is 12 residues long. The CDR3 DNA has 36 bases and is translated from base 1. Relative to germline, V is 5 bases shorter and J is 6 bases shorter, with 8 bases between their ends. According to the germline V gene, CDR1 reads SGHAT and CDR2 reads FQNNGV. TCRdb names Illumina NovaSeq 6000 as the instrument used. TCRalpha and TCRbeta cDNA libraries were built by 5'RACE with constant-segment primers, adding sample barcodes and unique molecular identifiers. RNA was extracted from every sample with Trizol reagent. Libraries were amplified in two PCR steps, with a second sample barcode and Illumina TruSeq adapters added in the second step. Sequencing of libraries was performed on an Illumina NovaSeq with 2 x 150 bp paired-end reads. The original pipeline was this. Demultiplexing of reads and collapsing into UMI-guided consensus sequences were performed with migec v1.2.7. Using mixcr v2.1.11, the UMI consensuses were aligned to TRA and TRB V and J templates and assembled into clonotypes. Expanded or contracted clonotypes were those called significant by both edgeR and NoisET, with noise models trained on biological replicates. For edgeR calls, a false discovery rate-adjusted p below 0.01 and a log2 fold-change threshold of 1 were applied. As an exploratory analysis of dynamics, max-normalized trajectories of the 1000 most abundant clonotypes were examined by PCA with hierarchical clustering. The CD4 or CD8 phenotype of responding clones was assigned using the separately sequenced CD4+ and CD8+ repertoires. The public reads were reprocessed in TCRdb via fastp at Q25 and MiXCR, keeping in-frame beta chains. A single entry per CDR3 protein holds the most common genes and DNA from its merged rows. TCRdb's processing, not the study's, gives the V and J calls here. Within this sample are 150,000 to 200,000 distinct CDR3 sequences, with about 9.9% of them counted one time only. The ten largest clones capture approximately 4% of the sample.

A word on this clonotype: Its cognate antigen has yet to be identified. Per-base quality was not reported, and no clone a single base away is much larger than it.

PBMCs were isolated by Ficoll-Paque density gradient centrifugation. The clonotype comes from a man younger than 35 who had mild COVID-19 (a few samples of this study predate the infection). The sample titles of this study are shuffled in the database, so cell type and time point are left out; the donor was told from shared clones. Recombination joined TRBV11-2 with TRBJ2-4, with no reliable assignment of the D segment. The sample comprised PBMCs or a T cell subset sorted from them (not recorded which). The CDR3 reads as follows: CASSPTLNIQYF. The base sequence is TGTGCCAGCAGCCCTACCTTAAACATTCAGTACTTC.